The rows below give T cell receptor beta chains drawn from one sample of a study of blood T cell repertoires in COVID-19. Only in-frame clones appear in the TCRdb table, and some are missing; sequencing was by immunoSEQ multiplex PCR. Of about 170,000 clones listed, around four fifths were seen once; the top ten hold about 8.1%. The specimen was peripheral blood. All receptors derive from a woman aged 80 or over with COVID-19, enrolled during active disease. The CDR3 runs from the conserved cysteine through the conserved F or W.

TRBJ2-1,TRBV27,CASSLYGSNEQFF
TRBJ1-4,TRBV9,CASSVGAVTFHEKLFF
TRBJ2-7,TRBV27,CASRRTGYYEQYF
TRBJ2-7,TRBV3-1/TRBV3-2,CASSHAGGSYEQYF
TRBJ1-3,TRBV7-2,CASSLRWQGAGNTIYF
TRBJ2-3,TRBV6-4,CASSAYSTHTQYF
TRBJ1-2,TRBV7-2,CASSPPGQPMHGYTF
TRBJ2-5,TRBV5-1,CASSKAGAEETQYF
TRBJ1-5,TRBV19,CASSIPVGVRNQPQHF
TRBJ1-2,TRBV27,CASSLTGVGYTF
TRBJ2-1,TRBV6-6,CASSRDRGVSSYNEQFF
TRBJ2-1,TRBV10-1,CASSDKAGGYNEQFF
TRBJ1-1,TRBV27,CASSLSVGGVAFF
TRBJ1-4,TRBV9,CASSFSGQGTEKLFF
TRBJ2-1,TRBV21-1,CASSSWGDLRYNEQFF
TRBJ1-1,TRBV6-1,CASSELGGMNTEAFF
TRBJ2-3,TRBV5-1,CASTQGDITDTQYF
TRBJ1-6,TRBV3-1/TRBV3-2,CASTPGREYNSPLHF
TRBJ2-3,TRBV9,CASSAFSAAADTQYF
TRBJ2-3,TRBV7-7,CASGQQGADTQYF
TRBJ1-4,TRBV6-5,CASKWTATNEKLFF
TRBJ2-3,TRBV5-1,CASKSSLGGGQFTDTQYF
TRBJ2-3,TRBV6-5,CASATGDTQYF